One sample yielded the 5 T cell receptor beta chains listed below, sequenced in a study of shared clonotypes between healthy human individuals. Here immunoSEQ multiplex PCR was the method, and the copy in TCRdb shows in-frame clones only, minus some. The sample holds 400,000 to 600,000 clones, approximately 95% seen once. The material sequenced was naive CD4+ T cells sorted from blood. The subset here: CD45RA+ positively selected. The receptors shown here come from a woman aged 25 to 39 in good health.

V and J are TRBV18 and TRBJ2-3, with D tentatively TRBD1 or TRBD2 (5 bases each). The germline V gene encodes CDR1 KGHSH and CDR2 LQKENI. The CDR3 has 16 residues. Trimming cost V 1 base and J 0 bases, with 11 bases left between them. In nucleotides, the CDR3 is TGTGCCAGCTCACCACGGAGGACAACTAGCACAGATACGCAGTATTTT. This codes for CASSPRRTTSTDTQYF.

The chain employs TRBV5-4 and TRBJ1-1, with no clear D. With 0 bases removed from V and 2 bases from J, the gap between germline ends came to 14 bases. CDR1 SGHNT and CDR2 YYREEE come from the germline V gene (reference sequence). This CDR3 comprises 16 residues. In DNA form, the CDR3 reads TGTGCCAGCAGCTTGGCCAACCGGGAACCCAACACTGAAGCTTTCTTT. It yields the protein CASSLANREPNTEAFF.

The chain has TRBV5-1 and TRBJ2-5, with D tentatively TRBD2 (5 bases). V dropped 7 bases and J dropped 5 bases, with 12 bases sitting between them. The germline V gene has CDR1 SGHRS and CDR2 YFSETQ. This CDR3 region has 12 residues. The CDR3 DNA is TGCGCCAGCGGTCGGGGAGACGAGACCCAGTACTTC. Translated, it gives CASGRGDETQYF.

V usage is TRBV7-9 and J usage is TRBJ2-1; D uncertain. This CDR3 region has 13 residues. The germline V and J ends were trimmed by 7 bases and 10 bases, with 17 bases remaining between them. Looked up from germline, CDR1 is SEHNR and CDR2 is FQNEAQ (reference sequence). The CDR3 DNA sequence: TGTGCCAGCATCCCCCGGGCGGCAGAGGAGCAGTTCTTC. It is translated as CASIPRAAEEQFF.

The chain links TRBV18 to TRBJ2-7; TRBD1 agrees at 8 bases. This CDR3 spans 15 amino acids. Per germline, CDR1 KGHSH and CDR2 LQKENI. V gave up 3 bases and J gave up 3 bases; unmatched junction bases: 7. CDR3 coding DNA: TGTGCCAGCTCACCCGGGACAGGTAATTTCTACGAGCAGTACTTC. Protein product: CASSPGTGNFYEQYF.